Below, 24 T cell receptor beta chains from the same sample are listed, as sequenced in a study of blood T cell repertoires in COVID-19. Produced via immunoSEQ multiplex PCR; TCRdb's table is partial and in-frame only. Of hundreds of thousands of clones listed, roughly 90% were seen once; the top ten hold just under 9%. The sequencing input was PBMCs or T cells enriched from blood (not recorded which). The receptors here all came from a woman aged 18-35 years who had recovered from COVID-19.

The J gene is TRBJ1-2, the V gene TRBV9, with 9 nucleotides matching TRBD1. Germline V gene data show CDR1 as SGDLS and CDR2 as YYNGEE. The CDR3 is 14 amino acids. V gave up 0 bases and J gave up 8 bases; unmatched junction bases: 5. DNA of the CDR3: TGTGCCAGCAGCGTAGACGGGACAGGGAAAGGCTACACCTTC. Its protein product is CASSVDGTGKGYTF.

CDR3 DNA sequence: TGTGCCAGCAGTCCCGACAGGGGGCGCGGAGTACGTAATTCACCCCTCCACTTT. Translating gives CASSPDRGRGVRNSPLHF. The chain links TRBV6-6 to TRBJ1-6, with TRBD1 matching 10 bases. V lost 5 bases and J lost 6; bases outside the gene matches: 13. The CDR3 runs to 18 residues. In germline, CDR1 is MNHNY, CDR2 SVGAGI (reference sequence).

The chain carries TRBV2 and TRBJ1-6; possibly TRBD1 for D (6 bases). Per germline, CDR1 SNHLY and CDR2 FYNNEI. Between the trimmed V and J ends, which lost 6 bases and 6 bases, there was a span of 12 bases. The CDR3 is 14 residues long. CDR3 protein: CASRGPGVNSPLHF. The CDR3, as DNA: TGTGCCAGCAGGGGTCCAGGGGTTAATTCACCCCTCCACTTT. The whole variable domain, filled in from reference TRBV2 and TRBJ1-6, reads EPEVTQTPSHQVTQMGQEVILRCVPISNHLYFYWYRQILGQKVEFLVSFYNNEISEKSEIFDDQFSVERPDGSNFTLKIRSTKLEDSAMYFCASRGPGVNSPLHFGNGTRLTVT.

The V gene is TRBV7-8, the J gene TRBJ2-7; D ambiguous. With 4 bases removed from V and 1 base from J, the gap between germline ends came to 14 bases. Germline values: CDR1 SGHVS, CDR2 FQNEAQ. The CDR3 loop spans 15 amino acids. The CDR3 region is CASSSDWVGSYEQYF. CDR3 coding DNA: TGTGCCAGCAGCTCCGACTGGGTAGGTTCCTACGAGCAGTACTTC.

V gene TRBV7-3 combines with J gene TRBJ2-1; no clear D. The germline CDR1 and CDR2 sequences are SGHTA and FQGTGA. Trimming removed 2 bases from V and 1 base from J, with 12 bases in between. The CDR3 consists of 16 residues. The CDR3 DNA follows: TGTGCCAGCAGCTTACAGGTGTCCTCTTCCTACAATGAGCAGTTCTTC. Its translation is CASSLQVSSSYNEQFF.

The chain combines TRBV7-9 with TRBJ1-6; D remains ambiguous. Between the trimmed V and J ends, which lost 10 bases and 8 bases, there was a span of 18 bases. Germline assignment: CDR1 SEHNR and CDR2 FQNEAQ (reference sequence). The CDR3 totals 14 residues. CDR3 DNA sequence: TGTGCCACCCTACGCCTAAGCGCGGATTCACCCCTCCACTTT. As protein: CATLRLSADSPLHF.

The DNA for the CDR3 is TGTGCCAGCGATAGGACAGGATGGAATCAGCCCCAGCATTTT. Residues: CASDRTGWNQPQHF. The V gene is TRBV6-5, the J gene TRBJ1-5, with 7 positions matching TRBD1. CDR1 MNHEY and CDR2 SVGAGI come from the germline V gene. With 8 bases clipped from V and 4 bases from J, the junction kept 8 bases outside the gene matches. This CDR3 contains 14 residues.

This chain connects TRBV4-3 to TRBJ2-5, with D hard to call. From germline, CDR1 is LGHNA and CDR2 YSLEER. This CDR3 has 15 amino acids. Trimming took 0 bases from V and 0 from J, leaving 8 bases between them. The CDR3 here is CASSQDWYYQETQYF. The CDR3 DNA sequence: TGCGCCAGCAGCCAAGATTGGTACTACCAAGAGACCCAGTACTTC.

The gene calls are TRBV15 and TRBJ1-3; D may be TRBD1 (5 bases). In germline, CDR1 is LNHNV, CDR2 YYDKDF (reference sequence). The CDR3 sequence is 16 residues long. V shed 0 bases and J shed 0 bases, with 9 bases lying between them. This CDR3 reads CATSRDQGSSGNTIYF. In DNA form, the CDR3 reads TGTGCCACCAGCAGAGATCAGGGTAGCTCTGGAAACACCATATATTTT.

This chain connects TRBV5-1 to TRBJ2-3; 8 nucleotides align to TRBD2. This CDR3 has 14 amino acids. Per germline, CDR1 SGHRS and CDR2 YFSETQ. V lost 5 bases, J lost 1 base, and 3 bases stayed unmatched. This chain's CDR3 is CASREAGGTDTQYF. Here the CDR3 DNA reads TGCGCCAGCAGAGAAGCGGGGGGCACAGATACGCAGTATTTT.

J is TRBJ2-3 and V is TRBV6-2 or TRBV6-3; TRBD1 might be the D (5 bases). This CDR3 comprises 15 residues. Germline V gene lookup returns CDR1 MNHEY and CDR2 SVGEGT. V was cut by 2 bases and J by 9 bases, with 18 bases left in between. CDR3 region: CASSYPVGGSGTQYF. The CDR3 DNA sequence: TGTGCCAGCAGTTACCCGGTGGGTGGATCAGGGACGCAGTATTTT.

CDR3 sequence: CASSSRAYNEQFF. The CDR3 DNA reads as TGTGCCAGCAGCTCAAGAGCGTACAATGAGCAGTTCTTC. The V gene is TRBV3-1 (or the pseudogene TRBV3-2), the J gene TRBJ2-1; D gene uncertain. With 5 bases removed from V and 4 bases from J, the gap between germline ends came to 9 bases. CDR3 length equals 13 residues. The germline V gene has CDR1 LGHDT and CDR2 YNNKEL (reference sequence).

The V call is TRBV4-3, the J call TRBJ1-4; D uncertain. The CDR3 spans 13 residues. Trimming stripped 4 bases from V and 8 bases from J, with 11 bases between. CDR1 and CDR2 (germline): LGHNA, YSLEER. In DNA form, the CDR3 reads TGCGCCAGCAGCCTGGTCTGGCCAGAAAAACTGTTTTTT. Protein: CASSLVWPEKLFF.

For the CDR3, the DNA is TGTGCCGGATCGGACAGGGGGATTTATAATTCACCCCTCCACTTT. This sequence encodes CAGSDRGIYNSPLHF. The chain recombines TRBV30 with TRBJ1-6; 10 bases agree with TRBD1. Unmatched junction bases numbered 8, after V lost 8 bases and J lost 4 bases. Per germline, CDR1 GTSNPN and CDR2 SVGIG (reference sequence). The length of the CDR3 is 15 residues.

The CDR3 reads CASSREPLNTNTGELFF. In DNA, the CDR3 is TGTGCCAGCAGCCGAGAGCCGTTAAATACGAACACCGGGGAGCTGTTTTTT. The gene calls are TRBV7-3 and TRBJ2-2; D remains unclear. The CDR3 spans 17 residues. V was trimmed by 5 bases and J by 0 bases, leaving 16 bases between them. CDR1 and CDR2 from the germline V gene are SGHTA and FQGTGA.

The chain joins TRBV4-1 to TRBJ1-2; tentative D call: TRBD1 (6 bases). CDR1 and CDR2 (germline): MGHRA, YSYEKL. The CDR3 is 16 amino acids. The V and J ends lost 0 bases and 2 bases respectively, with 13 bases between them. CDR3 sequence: CASSQDLDSVNYGYTF. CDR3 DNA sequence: TGCGCCAGCAGCCAAGATCTGGACAGTGTGAACTATGGCTACACCTTC.

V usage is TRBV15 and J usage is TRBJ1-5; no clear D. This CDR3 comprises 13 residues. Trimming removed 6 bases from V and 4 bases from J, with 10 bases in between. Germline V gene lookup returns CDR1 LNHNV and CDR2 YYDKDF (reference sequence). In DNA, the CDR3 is TGTGCCACCAGTTATAACCAGAATCAGCCCCAGCATTTT. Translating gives CATSYNQNQPQHF. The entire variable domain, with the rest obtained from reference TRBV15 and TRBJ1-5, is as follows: DAMVIQNPRYQVTQFGKPVTLSCSQTLNHNVMYWYQQKSSQAPKLLFHYYDKDFNNEADTPDNFQSRRPNTSFCFLDIRSPGLGDTAMYLCATSYNQNQPQHFGDGTRLSIL.

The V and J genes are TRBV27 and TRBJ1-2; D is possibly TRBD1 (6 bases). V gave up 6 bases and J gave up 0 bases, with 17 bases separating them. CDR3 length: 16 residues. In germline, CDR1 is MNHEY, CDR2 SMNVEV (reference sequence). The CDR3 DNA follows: TGTGCCAGCAGCCCCGAGGGGGTCTTAGCTAACTATGGCTACACCTTC. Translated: CASSPEGVLANYGYTF.

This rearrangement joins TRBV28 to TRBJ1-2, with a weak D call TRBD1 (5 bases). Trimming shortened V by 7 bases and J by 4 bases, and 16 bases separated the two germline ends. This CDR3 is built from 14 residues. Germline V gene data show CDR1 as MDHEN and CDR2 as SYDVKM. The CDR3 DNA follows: TGTGCCAGCAACCTTAGGGGAGGCACCTATGGCTACACCTTC. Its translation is CASNLRGGTYGYTF.

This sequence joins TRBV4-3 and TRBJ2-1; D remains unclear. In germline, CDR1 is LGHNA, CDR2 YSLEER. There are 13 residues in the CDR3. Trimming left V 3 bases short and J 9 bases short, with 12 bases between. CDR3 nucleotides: TGCGCCAGCAGCCACACCACTCCCGGTGAGCAGTTCTTC. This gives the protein CASSHTTPGEQFF.

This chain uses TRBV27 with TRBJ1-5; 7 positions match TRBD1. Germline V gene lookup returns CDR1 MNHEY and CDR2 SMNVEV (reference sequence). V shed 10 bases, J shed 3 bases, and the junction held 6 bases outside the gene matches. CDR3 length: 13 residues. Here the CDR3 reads CATRDRDNQPQHF. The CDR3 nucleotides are TGTGCCACCAGGGACAGAGACAATCAGCCCCAGCATTTT.

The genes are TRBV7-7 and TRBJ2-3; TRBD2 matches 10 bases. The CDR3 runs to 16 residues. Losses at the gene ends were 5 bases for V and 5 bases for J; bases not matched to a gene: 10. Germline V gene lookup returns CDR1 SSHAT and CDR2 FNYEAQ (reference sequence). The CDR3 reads CASSPQAGGPQDTQYF. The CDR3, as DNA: TGTGCCAGCAGCCCCCAAGCGGGGGGGCCCCAAGATACGCAGTATTTT.

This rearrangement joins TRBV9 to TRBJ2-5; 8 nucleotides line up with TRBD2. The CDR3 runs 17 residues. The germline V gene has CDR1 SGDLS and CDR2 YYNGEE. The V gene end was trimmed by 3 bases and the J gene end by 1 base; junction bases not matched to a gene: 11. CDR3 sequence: CASSGKKAGVPQETQYF. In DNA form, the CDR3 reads TGTGCCAGCAGCGGCAAAAAAGCGGGAGTGCCCCAAGAGACCCAGTACTTC. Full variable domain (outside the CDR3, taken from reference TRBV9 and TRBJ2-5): DSGVTQTPKHLITATGQRVTLRCSPRSGDLSVYWYQQSLDQGLQFLIQYYNGEERAKGNILERFSAQQFPDLHSELNLSSLELGDSALYFCASSGKKAGVPQETQYFGPGTRLLVL.

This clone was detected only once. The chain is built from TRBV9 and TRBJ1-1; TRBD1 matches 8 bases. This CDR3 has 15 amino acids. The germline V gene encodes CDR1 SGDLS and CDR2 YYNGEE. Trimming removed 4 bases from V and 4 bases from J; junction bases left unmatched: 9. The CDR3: CASSPLDRVFTEAFF. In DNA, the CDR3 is TGTGCCAGCAGCCCCCTGGACAGGGTTTTCACTGAAGCTTTCTTT. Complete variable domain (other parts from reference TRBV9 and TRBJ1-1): DSGVTQTPKHLITATGQRVTLRCSPRSGDLSVYWYQQSLDQGLQFLIQYYNGEERAKGNILERFSAQQFPDLHSELNLSSLELGDSALYFCASSPLDRVFTEAFFGQGTRLTVV.